This T cell receptor beta chain originates from a study of regulatory T cells in long-lasting Graves disease. Noted time point: newly diagnosed GD, antithyroid drugs for less than 3 months. Preparation of the TCR library used RNA extracted from PBMCs. Library construction for TCR beta used iRepertoire HTBI primers and Arm-PCR of CDR3 regions. TCRdb re-called the multiplex PCR reads through MiXCR, storing one row per CDR3 protein. The table has 250,000 to 400,000 distinct CDR3 sequences, about 20% seen once; the top ten hold more than 30%. This clonotype was seen ten or more times. An end of the junction differs from the germline gene, which may be a read error. CDR1 and CDR2 from the germline V gene are KGHDR and SFDVKD. The CDR3 has 13 amino acids.

This sequence joins TRBV24-1 and TRBJ2-1; D ambiguous. The receptor was isolated from a female donor with Graves disease. The input for sequencing was peripheral blood mononuclear cells (PBMCs), taken at new diagnosis, from a patient treated with antithyroid drugs. CDR3 sequence reads: CAISDGSYNEQFF. In nucleotides, the CDR3 is TGTGCCATCAGTGACGGCTCCTACAATGAGCAGTTCTTC.